These 32 T cell receptor beta chains originate from one sample sequenced in a study of blood T cell repertoires in COVID-19. The method was immunoSEQ multiplex PCR; TCRdb's version includes in-frame clones alone and lacks a portion of them. The sample has some 160,000 clones, 84% seen once; the top ten hold approximately 11%. Specimen: peripheral blood. These receptors all come from a man in his 70s with active or convalescent COVID-19.

The rearrangement joins TRBV9 to TRBJ2-3, with D hard to call. V was clipped by 3 bases and J by 4 bases, with 6 bases between them. The CDR3 runs 12 residues. In germline, CDR1 is SGDLS, CDR2 YYNGEE. CDR3 sequence reads: CASSESADTQYF. CDR3 coding DNA: TGTGCCAGCAGCGAGAGCGCAGATACGCAGTATTTT.

The chain is built from TRBV4-1 and TRBJ2-2; 8 bases fit TRBD2. Germline CDR1 and CDR2: MGHRA and YSYEKL. This CDR3 spans 17 amino acids. J gave up 1 base and V 4 bases, and 8 bases lay outside the gene matches. DNA of the CDR3: TGCGCCAGCAGCCCCGGGGGGGGGCGGCTGAACACCGGGGAGCTGTTTTTT. Translation: CASSPGGGRLNTGELFF.

On this clone: Other DNA sequences within the sample encode an identical CDR3. The rearrangement joins TRBV11-2 to TRBJ2-2; TRBD2 agrees at 8 bases. The length of the CDR3 is 14 residues. The V gene's germline CDR1 is SGHAT and CDR2 FQNNGV. J lost 4 bases, V lost 5 bases, and 3 bases had no gene match. In DNA, the CDR3 is TGTGCCAGCAGCCTAACTAGCGGCACCGGGGAGCTGTTTTTT. Translation: CASSLTSGTGELFF.

This chain connects TRBV2 to TRBJ2-7; 9 nucleotides agree with TRBD1. V was clipped by 6 bases and J by 6 bases; unmatched bases: 9. The germline gives CDR1 SNHLY, CDR2 FYNNEI. The length of the CDR3 is 14 residues. The CDR3 loop is CASRPLDRGGEQYF. CDR3 DNA: TGTGCCAGCAGACCCTTGGACAGGGGAGGCGAGCAGTACTTC.

This chain joins TRBV7-6 and TRBJ2-2; 12 bases match TRBD2. This CDR3 is built from 18 residues. The junction had 8 bases not matched to a gene; V was cut back by 1 base and J by 5 bases. Germline V gene data show CDR1 as SGHVS and CDR2 as FNYEAQ. The CDR3 bases are TGTGCCAGCAGCTTAGATGAACGACTAGCGGGGGATACCGGGGAGCTGTTTTTT. Translation gives CASSLDERLAGDTGELFF.

This clone appeared a few times. The chain joins TRBV24-1 to TRBJ1-2; D is undetermined. The germline V and J ends were trimmed by 3 bases and 7 bases, with 8 bases remaining between them. Germline values: CDR1 KGHDR, CDR2 SFDVKD. The CDR3 is 12 amino acids. The CDR3 region is CATSDVIGGYTF. The CDR3 nucleotides read TGTGCCACCAGTGATGTAATCGGTGGCTACACCTTC.

The chain joins TRBV30 to TRBJ2-2; D is unclear. The germline V gene has CDR1 GTSNPN and CDR2 SVGIG (reference sequence). CDR3 length equals 13 residues. Here the CDR3 DNA reads TGTGCACGACGCCCAACAGTATCCGGGGAGCTGTTTTTT. The encoded protein is CARRPTVSGELFF.

The chain employs TRBV28 and TRBJ2-7; D perhaps matches TRBD1 (5 bases). Trimming removed 4 bases from V and 2 bases from J, with 18 bases in between. This CDR3 is 16 amino acids long. Germline assignment: CDR1 MDHEN and CDR2 SYDVKM. CDR3: CASSSAGSYHTYEQYF. The CDR3 DNA reads as TGTGCCAGCAGTTCGGCAGGGTCCTATCACACCTACGAGCAGTACTTC.

V usage is TRBV30 and J usage is TRBJ1-2, with a tentative D call TRBD1 (5 bases). V shed 0 bases and J shed 5 bases, with 22 bases lying between them. Germline values: CDR1 GTSNPN, CDR2 SVGIG (reference sequence). CDR3 size: 17 residues. CDR3 DNA sequence: TGTGCCTGGAGTGTCGGGCATCTAACCTGGGCAGGGTATGGCTACACCTTC. Translation gives CAWSVGHLTWAGYGYTF.

The V call is TRBV7-2, the J call TRBJ1-3; TRBD1 might be the D (5 bases). Between the trimmed V and J ends, which lost 3 bases and 4 bases, there was a span of 10 bases. The germline V gene has CDR1 SGHTA and CDR2 FQGNSA. The CDR3 consists of 14 residues. The CDR3, as DNA: TGTGCCAGCAGCTTTGCGGGGCAGGGAAACACCATATATTTT. This codes for CASSFAGQGNTIYF.

A few counts support this clone. The chain employs TRBV11-2 and TRBJ2-7, with 12 bases fitting TRBD2. CDR1 and CDR2 (germline): SGHAT, FQNNGV. The V and J ends lost 5 bases and 3 bases, in that order; junction bases with no gene match: 8. CDR3 length equals 16 residues. CDR3 in amino acids: CASSPGLAGKLYEQYF. The CDR3 DNA sequence: TGTGCCAGCAGCCCAGGACTAGCGGGAAAGCTCTACGAGCAGTACTTC.

The chain uses TRBV27 and TRBJ2-3, with TRBD2 identical over 13 bases. V dropped 5 bases and J dropped 13; count of bases not matched to a gene: 9. Germline V gives CDR1 MNHEY, CDR2 SMNVEV (reference sequence). The CDR3 length is 14 residues. DNA of the CDR3: TGTGCCAGCAGTGCACCCGGGACTAGCGGGGTGGAGTATTTT. This translates into CASSAPGTSGVEYF.

V gene TRBV6-5 combines with J gene TRBJ2-4, with D maybe TRBD1 (6 bases). Germline loops: CDR1 MNHEY, CDR2 SVGAGI. The CDR3 contains 13 residues. Trimming shortened V by 7 bases and J by 7 bases, and 14 bases separated the two germline ends. CDR3 nucleotide sequence: TGTGCCAGCAATGTGGACAGAGGGAACATTCAGTACTTC. Its protein is CASNVDRGNIQYF.

The chain combines TRBV9 with TRBJ1-1; D gene unclear. V was trimmed by 1 base and J by 0 bases, leaving 7 bases between them. In germline, CDR1 is SGDLS, CDR2 YYNGEE. This CDR3 is built from 14 residues. CDR3 sequence reads: CASSVNSLNTEAFF. The CDR3 DNA sequence: TGTGCCAGCAGCGTAAACAGCCTGAACACTGAAGCTTTCTTT.

This clone occurred a few times. V and J are TRBV29-1 and TRBJ2-3; unclear D gene. The V end was cut by 3 bases, the J end by 2 bases, with 9 bases between. The CDR3 sequence is 13 residues long. Germline CDR1 reads SQVTM; CDR2 reads ANQGSEA. CDR3 sequence: CSVDAPYTDTQYF. The CDR3 bases are TGCAGCGTTGATGCGCCGTACACAGATACGCAGTATTTT.

This clone was seen a handful of times. V usage is TRBV2 and J usage is TRBJ2-7; possible D gene TRBD2, 6 bases. The germline gives CDR1 SNHLY, CDR2 FYNNEI. This CDR3 region has 15 residues. V was trimmed by 3 bases and J by 5 bases, leaving 17 bases between them. CDR3 in amino acids: CASSEEGRIAHEQYF. The CDR3 coding sequence is TGTGCCAGCAGTGAGGAGGGCAGGATTGCCCACGAGCAGTACTTC.

The gene calls are TRBV5-1 and TRBJ1-1, with 8 bases lining up with TRBD1. The germline gives CDR1 SGHRS, CDR2 YFSETQ. The junction had 14 bases not matched to a gene; V was cut back by 0 bases and J by 4 bases. The length of the CDR3 is 18 residues. The CDR3 bases are TGCGCCAGCAGCTTGGTTCCCAGGGGGCCCGGAGTGAGCACTGAAGCTTTCTTT. Translation: CASSLVPRGPGVSTEAFF.

The rearrangement joins TRBV3-1 (or the pseudogene TRBV3-2) to TRBJ2-3, with TRBD2 identical over 9 bases. Trimming cost V 4 bases and J 6 bases; bases outside gene matches: 32. This CDR3 region has 23 residues. Germline CDR1 and CDR2: LGHDT and YNNKEL (reference sequence). CDR3 amino acids: CASSLNPSGRHHPTPYYIDTQYF. DNA for the CDR3: TGTGCCAGCAGCCTCAACCCCAGCGGGAGGCACCACCCGACTCCCTACTACATTGATACGCAGTATTTT.

V and J are TRBV5-8 and TRBJ2-7; unclear D gene. This CDR3 has 14 amino acids. The V gene's germline CDR1 is SGHTS and CDR2 YDEGEE. V lost 0 bases, J lost 7 bases, and 14 bases lay in between. CDR3 amino acids: CASSLVSGDEEQYF. CDR3 DNA: TGTGCCAGCAGCTTGGTCTCAGGTGATGAGGAGCAGTACTTC.

DNA of the CDR3: TGTGCCAGCAGGGGGCAGACCGGGGAGCTGTTTTTT. Translating it yields CASRGQTGELFF. The chain links TRBV6-5 to TRBJ2-2; D perhaps matches TRBD1 (5 bases). V lost 6 bases and J 5 bases, leaving 7 bases between the germline ends. Germline assignment: CDR1 MNHEY and CDR2 SVGAGI. This CDR3 contains 12 residues.

Only one count was recorded for this clone. V gene TRBV7-9 combines with J gene TRBJ2-7; D possibly corresponds to TRBD1 (5 bases). The germline CDR1 and CDR2 sequences are SEHNR and FQNEAQ (reference sequence). The CDR3 totals 14 residues. The V end lost 3 bases, the J end lost 3 bases, and 12 bases lay between the germline ends. The CDR3 region has the DNA TGTGCCAGCAGCTTCGGACAATCCATCTACGAGCAGTACTTC. Encoded protein: CASSFGQSIYEQYF. Drawing the rest from reference TRBV7-9 and TRBJ2-7, the complete variable domain is DTGVSQNPRHKITKRGQNVTFRCDPISEHNRLYWYRQTLGQGPEFLTYFQNEAQLEKSRLLSDRFSAERPKGSFSTLEIQRTEQGDSAMYLCASSFGQSIYEQYFGPGTRLTVT.

This clone was detected a few times. The chain combines TRBV19 with TRBJ2-3; 9 bases fit TRBD2. Germline CDR1 and CDR2: LNHDA and SQIVND (reference sequence). The CDR3 spans 15 residues. With V trimmed by 7 bases and J by 3 bases, 8 bases remained unmatched. The CDR3 region is CASIPSGRMTDTQYF. For the CDR3, the DNA is TGTGCCAGTATTCCGAGCGGGAGGATGACAGATACGCAGTATTTT.

CDR3: CASSFQDRGGFF. CDR3 sequence (DNA): TGTGCCAGCAGTTTCCAGGACAGGGGAGGTTTCTTT. The V call is TRBV28, the J call TRBJ1-1, with 9 nucleotides matching TRBD1. Looked up from germline, CDR1 is MDHEN and CDR2 is SYDVKM. V lost 3 bases to trimming and J lost 13 bases; unmatched junction nucleotides: 6. This CDR3 is 12 amino acids long.

The chain couples TRBV6-1 to TRBJ1-2; 7 bases align to TRBD1. This CDR3 is built from 17 residues. Germline lookup yields CDR1 MNHNS and CDR2 SASEGT. V gave up 2 bases and J gave up 7 bases; unmatched junction bases: 16. The CDR3 is CASSEIFRTGRPTGYTF. DNA for the CDR3: TGTGCCAGCAGTGAAATATTTAGGACAGGACGACCTACTGGCTACACCTTC.

This chain joins TRBV28 and TRBJ1-1; possible D gene TRBD1, 6 bases. V lost 6 bases and J 4 bases, leaving 18 bases between the germline ends. This CDR3 has 15 residues. Germline CDR1 MDHEN, CDR2 SYDVKM. CDR3: CASSSPTGYGTEAFF. CDR3 DNA: TGTGCCAGCAGCTCCCCTACAGGGTACGGCACTGAAGCTTTCTTT.

The V gene is TRBV3-1 (or the pseudogene TRBV3-2), the J gene TRBJ2-7; TRBD1 aligns across 10 bases. V was clipped by 2 bases and J by 6 bases; unmatched bases: 4. The CDR3 sequence is 14 residues long. Germline loops: CDR1 LGHDT, CDR2 YNNKEL (reference sequence). Written as DNA, the CDR3 is TGTGCCAGCAGCCAACCCGGGACAGGGGCCGAGCAGTACTTC. It is translated as CASSQPGTGAEQYF.

This rearrangement joins TRBV6-2 or TRBV6-3 to TRBJ1-1, with D unclear. V dropped 4 bases and J dropped 4 bases, with 19 bases sitting between them. This CDR3 contains 16 residues. CDR1 and CDR2 (germline): MNHEY, SVGEGT. The CDR3 sequence is CASSSQGVGLGTEAFF. The CDR3 nucleotides are TGTGCCAGCAGTTCGCAAGGAGTCGGTCTGGGCACTGAAGCTTTCTTT.

The V and J genes are TRBV5-1 and TRBJ2-7, with TRBD2 as a possible D gene (6 bases). Germline V gene sequence: CDR1 SGHRS, CDR2 YFSETQ. The CDR3 has 14 residues. Trimming shortened V by 1 base and J by 2 bases, and 10 bases separated the two germline ends. CDR3 amino acids: CASSLTGTPYEQYF. The CDR3 DNA sequence: TGCGCCAGCAGCTTGACCGGGACTCCCTACGAGCAGTACTTC.

In DNA form, the CDR3 reads TGTGCCAGCAGCGTAGGGGCCTACTCTGGAAACACCATATATTTT. This encodes CASSVGAYSGNTIYF. J is TRBJ1-3 and V is TRBV9; D gene ambiguous. V dropped 0 bases and J dropped 0 bases, with 7 bases sitting between them. Germline V lookup: CDR1 SGDLS, CDR2 YYNGEE. The CDR3 length is 15 residues. Together with reference TRBV9 and TRBJ1-3, the CDR3 gives the full variable domain: DSGVTQTPKHLITATGQRVTLRCSPRSGDLSVYWYQQSLDQGLQFLIQYYNGEERAKGNILERFSAQQFPDLHSELNLSSLELGDSALYFCASSVGAYSGNTIYFGEGSWLTVV.

The chain is built from TRBV18 and TRBJ2-5; maybe TRBD2 (6 bases). The V end was cut by 5 bases, the J end by 4 bases, with 26 bases between. The CDR3 is 18 amino acids. Germline values: CDR1 KGHSH, CDR2 LQKENI. The CDR3 protein is CASSTTGGGTTGGETQYF. The CDR3 DNA reads as TGTGCCAGCTCAACAACTGGGGGAGGAACTACCGGGGGAGAGACCCAGTACTTC.

This clone has at least ten counts. This chain connects TRBV7-9 to TRBJ1-1, with D unresolved. CDR3 length: 14 residues. Per the germline V gene, CDR1 is SEHNR and CDR2 is FQNEAQ (reference sequence). Trimming shortened V by 5 bases and J by 7 bases, and 17 bases separated the two germline ends. CDR3: CASSLRGGLGEAFF. CDR3 in DNA: TGTGCCAGCAGCCTACGGGGAGGGCTGGGTGAAGCTTTCTTT.

This chain's CDR3 is CASSGQGAVGQPQHF. Written as DNA, the CDR3 is TGTGCCAGCAGTGGACAGGGGGCCGTGGGTCAGCCCCAGCATTTT. The V and J genes are TRBV6-6 and TRBJ1-5, with TRBD1 identical over 11 bases. CDR3 length: 15 amino acids. V shed 5 bases, J shed 6 bases, and the junction held 6 bases outside the gene matches. Germline CDR1 MNHNY, CDR2 SVGAGI (reference sequence).